This TCR beta chain was retrieved from a study of shared clonotypes between healthy human individuals. Whole-study context: The study enrolled two women and a few men aged 18 to 49.

There are 10 residues in the CDR3. Per the germline V gene, CDR1 is MNHNY and CDR2 is SVGAGI (reference sequence). The V end was cut by 8 bases, the J end by 4 bases, with 5 bases between. The study, taken as a whole, reports: Across a handful of donors, naive CD4 shared 5% to 6%, naive CD8 3.5% to 4%, memory CD4 over 2%, memory CD8 about 0.38%.

The study separated CD4+ cells into CD45RA+ naive and CD45RA-negative memory subsets. Regarding this clone: The antigen is unknown. Other DNA variants within this sample encode the same CDR3.

Assay used: immunoSEQ multiplex PCR; TCRdb lists only in-frame clones, some missing. The sample contains roughly 2,300,000 clones, 92% of which appear only once. This sequence originates from a man aged 18 to 35 in good health. Some clones in this sample may be carry-over from other donors' samples. The rearrangement joins TRBV6-6 to TRBJ1-1; D unclear. The sequencing input was naive CD4+ T cells from PBMCs. Subset of the sample: CD45RA+ positively selected. In DNA form, the CDR3 reads TGTGCCAGCGGTAGCACTGAAGCTTTCTTT. Translation gives CASGSTEAFF.